Sequencing of this T cell receptor (beta chain) was carried out in a study of T cells in Graves' hyperthyroidism and ophthalmopathy (dated by TCRdb to about 2019). Notes on the research overall: Peripheral blood was collected at initial diagnosis, before any treatment. TCR V-J signatures able to tell the groups apart were searched for in a discovery cohort of 95 or so patients, of whom over 40 had Graves' ophthalmopathy and around 56 had stable Graves' hyperthyroidism. An independent validation cohort of some 18 hyperthyroidism patients and about 16 patients who later progressed to ophthalmopathy tested prospective prediction of ophthalmopathy. The 100 discovery patients were randomly split 7:3 into training and test sets. The study also compared thyroid tissue and blood T-cell repertoires from a handful of Graves' hyperthyroidism patients. After blood sampling, hyperthyroidism patients were treated with methimazole at a starting dose of 30 mg daily, and ophthalmopathy patients were treated with high-dose intravenous methylprednisolone. The paper reports TCR Vbeta CDR3 sequencing of some 140 peripheral blood samples: some 44 ophthalmopathy, some 80 hyperthyroidism and around 17 progressor patients.

Overall results and qualifications from the work: Blood samples also contained most of the expanded thyroid clonotypes (frequency above 0.001), which suggests that blood repertoires may reflect thyroid immune responses. A 13 V-J signature model separated ophthalmopathy from stable hyperthyroidism, with approximately 87% sensitivity and 81.08% specificity in cross-validation and 80%/75% in testing. Sample size was not statistically predetermined, and investigators were not blinded to group allocation. In validation, the model predicted progression to ophthalmopathy with roughly 70% sensitivity and roughly 75% specificity, a median of about 6 months before onset.

Regarding this clonotype: This clone's antigen is unknown. Base qualities are not recorded, but no much larger clone differs from it by a single base.

TCR beta CDR3 regions were amplified from RNA transcripts. The first round of RT-PCR for the TCR CDR3 was performed with the HTBI primer set and the Qiagen OneStep RT-PCR kit. A second multiplex PCR round built the libraries, followed by size selection and purification. Libraries were sequenced paired-end with 100 bp reads on an Illumina HiSeq2000. From the authors' description of their analysis: Raw data were processed with SOAPnuke, discarding reads with adapters, uncalled bases, mean Phred below 15, or no exact constant-primer or identifier match. High-quality paired reads were merged with COPE v1.2.5, and unique nucleotide sequences were defined as clonotypes. MiTCR v1.1 was used to align clonotypes to the IMGT TRBV, TRBD and TRBJ reference segments. The analysis included only V-J combinations with a frequency above 0.0001, which together covered 99.2% of the repertoires. The TCS score was defined as F50 (clonal expansion) divided by E x V (chaos), with BLOSUM62-based TCRdist calculated between CDR3 peptides within each V-J. Welch's t-statistics and random forest reduced fewer than 600 V-J features to some 14, which were used in a naive Bayes classifier (R e1071). TCRdb reprocessing: public reads trimmed at Q25 with fastp, clones called with MiXCR, in-frame beta chains kept. Here each entry gathers all rows of one CDR3 protein and keeps the most common genes and DNA. What appears here as the V and J calls and clone size reflects TCRdb's work, not the paper's. This sample holds around 350,000 distinct CDR3 sequences; approximately 13% were observed only once. The ten top clones hold around 9.2% of the sample.

Counted from cysteine to phenylalanine, this CDR3 has 15 amino acids. The kept DNA is CDR3 alone, 45 bases in frame from the first base. As encoded in the germline V gene (reference sequence), CDR1 is LNHDA while CDR2 is SQIVND. Trimming removed 1 base from V and 0 bases from J, leaving 7 bases between the germline ends. A patient counted as having stable Graves' hyperthyroidism if no progression to ophthalmopathy occurred over 18 months of follow-up. Hyperthyroidism patients were newly diagnosed, with disease duration under 2 months, and aged 18 to 65 years. Exclusion was applied to patients with uncontrolled infections, other autoimmune diseases, pregnancy or lactation. Diagnoses were established on the basis of clinical symptoms, serum thyroxine and TRAb, thyroid ultrasound, and orbital computed tomography. Ficoll-Paque density gradient centrifugation was used to isolate PBMCs from under 11 ml of fresh peripheral blood. Total RNA was extracted using Trizol reagent, and RNA quality was assessed on an Agilent 2100 Bioanalyzer.

The rearranged chain carries TRBV19 and TRBJ1-5; no D gene is confidently identified. The sample was blood. The sequence came from a woman aged 18-30 years with Graves' hyperthyroidism. The DNA sequence is as follows: TGTGCCAGTAGTATAGGAAGGAATAGCAATCAGCCCCAGCATTTT. Translated, it gives CASSIGRNSNQPQHF. Reference TRBV19 and TRBJ1-5 proteins supply the regions before and after the CDR3; the full variable domain is: DGGITQSPKYLFRKEGQNVTLSCEQNLNHDAMYWYRQDPGQGLRLIYYSQIVNDFQKGDIAEGYSVSREKKESFPLTVTSAQKNPTAFYLCASSIGRNSNQPQHFGDGTRLSIL.